The clone carrying this T cell receptor (beta chain) was counted many times. Unique molecular identifiers were incorporated into the prepared TCRbeta library. TCRdb recomputed calls from the PCR reads with MiXCR, one row per CDR3 protein. The table has about 50,000 distinct CDR3 sequences, around 5.9% seen once; the top ten hold more than 30%. The data are from a study of T-cell reconstitution after alpha-beta-depleted transplantation in children. The CDR3 has 16 residues. V lost 6 bases, J lost 4 bases, and 7 bases stayed unmatched. CDR1 MNHEY and CDR2 SVGAGI come from the germline V gene. The sample consisted of PBMCs, mostly from graft donor cells, taken 60 days after TCRalphabeta/CD19-depleted stem cell transplant. The sequence derives from a female patient aged 2 to 10 who had a stem cell transplant for aplastic anemia, so the T cells may come from the graft donor. V and J are TRBV6-5 and TRBJ2-6; 9 bases align to TRBD1. The CDR3 region is CASRSQGAHGANVLTF. CDR3 bases: TGTGCCAGCAGGTCACAGGGGGCGCACGGGGCCAACGTCCTGACTTTC.